This is a list of T cell receptor beta chains from one sample in a study of blood T cells in healthy people across ages. TCRdb re-called the 5' RACE reads through MiXCR, storing one row per CDR3 protein. The repertoire holds fewer than 800,000 distinct CDR3 sequences, with roughly 20% as singletons. Material for sequencing was blood. The source of these receptors is a man between 65 and 85 years old in good health. Each CDR3 is given with its conserved first and last residue. A D gene is named only where the DNA matches it firmly. Clone size is stated in some rows and not others, as once, few, many or a class when expanded.

length,J,size,V,D,CDR3,DNA
15,TRBJ2-4,few,TRBV3-1,NA,CASSQGGSGKNIQYF,TGTGCCAGCAGCCAAGGGGGGAGTGGCAAAAACATTCAGTACTTC
17,TRBJ2-3,few,TRBV4-1,TRBD2,CASSQEYGTTLADTQYF,TGCGCCAGCAGCCAAGAGTATGGGACTACTTTAGCAGATACGCAGTATTTT
13,TRBJ2-1,NA,TRBV7-8,NA,CASSFRVFDEQFF,TGTGCCAGCAGCTTTCGGGTATTCGATGAGCAGTTCTTC
18,TRBJ2-3,NA,TRBV28,TRBD2,CASSRSPGLGSSTDTQYF,TGTGCCAGCAGTCGATCTCCGGGACTAGGATCTAGCACAGATACGCAGTATTTT
14,TRBJ2-5,NA,TRBV4-1,NA,CASSQESKGKTQYF,TGCGCCAGCAGCCAAGAGAGCAAAGGAAAGACCCAGTACTTC
15,TRBJ2-7,few,TRBV4-2,NA,CASSHLSRGKYEQYF,TGTGCCAGCAGCCACCTTTCAAGAGGGAAGTACGAGCAGTACTTC
16,TRBJ2-1,NA,TRBV2,TRBD2,CASSERLAGGVDEQFF,TGTGCCAGCAGTGAACGGCTAGCGGGAGGTGTAGATGAGCAGTTCTTC
14,TRBJ2-4,few,TRBV1,NA,CTSSPWIAKNIQYF,TGCACCAGCAGCCCCTGGATAGCCAAAAACATTCAGTACTTC
15,TRBJ2-2,NA,TRBV10-3,TRBD2,CAISAGTINTGELFF,TGTGCCATCAGTGCCGGGACTATAAACACCGGGGAGCTGTTTTTT
14,TRBJ2-7,NA,TRBV4-3,TRBD1,CASSQGQGKWEQYF,TGCGCCAGCAGCCAGGGACAGGGGAAGTGGGAGCAGTACTTC
16,TRBJ2-7,few,TRBV3-1,TRBD2,CASSQERTSVAYEQYF,TGTGCCAGCAGCCAGGAAAGGACTAGCGTCGCCTACGAGCAGTACTTC
16,TRBJ2-2,few,TRBV6-2/TRBV6-3,NA,CASSYWRAQNTGELFF,TGTGCCAGCAGTTACTGGCGGGCCCAGAACACCGGGGAGCTGTTTTTT
11,TRBJ2-5,few,TRBV29-1,NA,CSVEFRETQYF,TGCAGCGTTGAGTTCCGAGAGACCCAGTACTTC
19,TRBJ2-1,NA,TRBV5-1,TRBD2,CASSLGGTSGASSYNEQFF,TGCGCCAGCAGCTTGGGGGGGACTAGCGGGGCGAGCTCCTACAATGAGCAGTTCTTC
14,TRBJ1-1,few,TRBV6-6,NA,CASSSSQGLTEAFF,TGTGCCAGCAGTTCGTCCCAGGGGCTTACTGAAGCTTTCTTT
16,TRBJ1-2,NA,TRBV20-1,NA,CSARIVRSGTNYGYTF,TGCAGTGCCAGAATAGTACGCTCCGGGACTAACTATGGCTACACCTTC